The entry below describes one T cell receptor beta chain. This sample stems from a study of T cell clones after liver transplantation. Libraries were prepared by immunoSEQ multiplex PCR; TCRdb keeps only in-frame clonotypes and omits some of them. The table lists roughly 100,000 clones, roughly 80% of them singletons. Specimen: CD4+ T cells from blood, collected around 48 months after liver transplant. This clonotype originated in a human patient who received a liver transplant. Some T cells may have originated in the graft donor.

The CDR3 reads CASSVGTVGGQPQHF. The CDR3, as DNA: TGTGCCAGCAGCGTCGGGACAGTTGGAGGGCAGCCCCAGCATTTT. The V call is TRBV7-2, the J call TRBJ1-5; 7 nucleotides match TRBD1. The V gene's germline CDR1 is SGHTA and CDR2 FQGNSA. The V and J ends lost 5 bases and 7 bases, in that order; junction bases with no gene match: 11. This CDR3 has 15 residues.